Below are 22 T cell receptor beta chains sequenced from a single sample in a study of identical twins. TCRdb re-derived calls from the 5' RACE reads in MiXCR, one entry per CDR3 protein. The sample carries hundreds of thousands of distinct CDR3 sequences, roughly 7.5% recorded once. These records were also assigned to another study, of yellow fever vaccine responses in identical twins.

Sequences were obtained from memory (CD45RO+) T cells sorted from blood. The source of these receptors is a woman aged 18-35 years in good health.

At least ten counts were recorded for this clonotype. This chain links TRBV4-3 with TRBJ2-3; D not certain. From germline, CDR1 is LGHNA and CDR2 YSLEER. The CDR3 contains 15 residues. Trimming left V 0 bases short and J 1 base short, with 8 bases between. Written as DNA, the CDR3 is TGCGCCAGCAGCCAAGAACTCCAGCGCACAGATACGCAGTATTTT. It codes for CASSQELQRTDTQYF.

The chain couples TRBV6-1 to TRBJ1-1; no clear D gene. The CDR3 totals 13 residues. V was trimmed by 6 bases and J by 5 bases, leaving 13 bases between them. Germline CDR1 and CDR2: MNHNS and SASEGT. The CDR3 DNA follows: TGTGCCAGCAGCATCTCACAAAGGACTGAAGCTTTCTTT. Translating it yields CASSISQRTEAFF.

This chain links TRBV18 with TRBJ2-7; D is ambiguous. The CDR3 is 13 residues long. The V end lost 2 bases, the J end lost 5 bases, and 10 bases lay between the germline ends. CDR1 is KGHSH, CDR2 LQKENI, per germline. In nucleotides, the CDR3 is TGTGCCAGCTCACCAGGGGTTCTCGACGAGCAGTACTTC. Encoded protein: CASSPGVLDEQYF.

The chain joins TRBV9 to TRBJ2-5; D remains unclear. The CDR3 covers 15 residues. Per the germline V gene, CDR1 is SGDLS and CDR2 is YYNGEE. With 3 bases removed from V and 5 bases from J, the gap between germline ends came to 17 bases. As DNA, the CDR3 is TGTGCCAGCAGCGATGACTCACCCTATGGGGAGACCCAGTACTTC. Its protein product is CASSDDSPYGETQYF.

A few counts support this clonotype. The CDR3 protein is CASSPPGSDIQYF. In DNA, the CDR3 is TGTGCCAGCAGCCCCCCGGGGTCGGACATTCAGTACTTC. V and J are TRBV9 and TRBJ2-4, with a weak D call TRBD2 (5 bases). The CDR3 has 13 amino acids. With 4 bases removed from V and 8 bases from J, the gap between germline ends came to 13 bases. Germline CDR1 SGDLS, CDR2 YYNGEE.

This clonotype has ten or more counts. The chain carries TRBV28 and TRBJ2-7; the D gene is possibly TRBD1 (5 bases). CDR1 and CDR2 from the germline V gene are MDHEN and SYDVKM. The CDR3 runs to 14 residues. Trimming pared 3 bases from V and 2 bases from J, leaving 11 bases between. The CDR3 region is CASSFKGRAYEQYF. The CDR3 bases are TGTGCCAGCAGTTTTAAGGGCAGGGCCTACGAGCAGTACTTC.

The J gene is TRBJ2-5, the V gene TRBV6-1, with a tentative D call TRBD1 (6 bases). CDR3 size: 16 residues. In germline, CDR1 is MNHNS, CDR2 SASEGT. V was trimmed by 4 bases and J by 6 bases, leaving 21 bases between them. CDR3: CASSGRRTLTGKTQYF. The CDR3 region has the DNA TGTGCCAGCAGTGGCCGGAGGACCCTCACAGGGAAGACCCAGTACTTC.

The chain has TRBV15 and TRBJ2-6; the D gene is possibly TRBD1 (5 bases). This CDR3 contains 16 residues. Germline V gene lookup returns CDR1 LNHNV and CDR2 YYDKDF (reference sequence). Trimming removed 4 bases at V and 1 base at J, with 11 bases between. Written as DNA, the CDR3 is TGTGCCACCAGCACTAATGCAGGGTCTGGGGCCAACGTCCTGACTTTC. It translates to CATSTNAGSGANVLTF. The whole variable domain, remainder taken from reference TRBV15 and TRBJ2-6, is DAMVIQNPRYQVTQFGKPVTLSCSQTLNHNVMYWYQQKSSQAPKLLFHYYDKDFNNEADTPDNFQSRRPNTSFCFLDIRSPGLGDTAMYLCATSTNAGSGANVLTFGAGSRLTVL.

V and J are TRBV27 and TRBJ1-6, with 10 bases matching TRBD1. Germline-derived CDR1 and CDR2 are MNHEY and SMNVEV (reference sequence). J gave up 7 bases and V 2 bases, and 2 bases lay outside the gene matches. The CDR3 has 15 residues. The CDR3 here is CASSLKGQGNSPLHF. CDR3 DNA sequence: TGTGCCAGCAGTTTAAAGGGACAGGGGAATTCACCCCTCCACTTT.

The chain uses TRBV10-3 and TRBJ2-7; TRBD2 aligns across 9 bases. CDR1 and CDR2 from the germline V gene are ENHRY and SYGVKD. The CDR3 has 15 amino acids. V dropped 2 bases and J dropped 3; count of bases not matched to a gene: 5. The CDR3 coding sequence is TGTGCCATCAGTGAGGGCCTAGCGGGAATCTACGAGCAGTACTTC. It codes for CAISEGLAGIYEQYF.

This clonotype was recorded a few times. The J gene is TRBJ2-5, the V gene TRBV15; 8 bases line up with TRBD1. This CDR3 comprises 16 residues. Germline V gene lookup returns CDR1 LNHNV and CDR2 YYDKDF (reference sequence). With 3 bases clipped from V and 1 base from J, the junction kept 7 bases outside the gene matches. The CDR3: CATSRTTGAGQETQYF. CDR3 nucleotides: TGTGCCACCAGCAGGACGACAGGGGCCGGCCAAGAGACCCAGTACTTC.

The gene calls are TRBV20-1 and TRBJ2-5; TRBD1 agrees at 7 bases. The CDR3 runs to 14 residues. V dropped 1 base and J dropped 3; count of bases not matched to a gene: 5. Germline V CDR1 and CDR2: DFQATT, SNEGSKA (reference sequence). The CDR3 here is CSARAGRGKETQYF. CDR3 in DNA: TGCAGTGCTAGAGCGGGCAGGGGGAAAGAGACCCAGTACTTC.

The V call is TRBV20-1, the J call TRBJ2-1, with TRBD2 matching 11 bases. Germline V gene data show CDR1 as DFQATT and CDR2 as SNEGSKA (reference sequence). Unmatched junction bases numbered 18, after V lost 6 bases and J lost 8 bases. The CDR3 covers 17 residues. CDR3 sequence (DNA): TGCAGTGCATCAGAGAGACTAGCGGGGTTTAAACGGTATGAGCAGTTCTTC. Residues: CSASERLAGFKRYEQFF.

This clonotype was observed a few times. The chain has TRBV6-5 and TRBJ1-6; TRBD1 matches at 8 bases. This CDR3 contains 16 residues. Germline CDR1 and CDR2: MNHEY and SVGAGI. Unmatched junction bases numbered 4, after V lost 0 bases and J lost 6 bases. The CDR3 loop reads CASSYSRDRPNSPLHF. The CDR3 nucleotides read TGTGCCAGCAGTTACTCCCGGGACAGGCCTAATTCACCCCTCCACTTT.

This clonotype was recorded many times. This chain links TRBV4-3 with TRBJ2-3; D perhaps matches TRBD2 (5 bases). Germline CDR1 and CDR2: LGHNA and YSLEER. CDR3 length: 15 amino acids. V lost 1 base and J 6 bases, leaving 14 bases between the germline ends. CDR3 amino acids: CASSQASDSVDTQYF. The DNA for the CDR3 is TGCGCCAGCAGCCAAGCTTCTGATAGCGTTGATACGCAGTATTTT.

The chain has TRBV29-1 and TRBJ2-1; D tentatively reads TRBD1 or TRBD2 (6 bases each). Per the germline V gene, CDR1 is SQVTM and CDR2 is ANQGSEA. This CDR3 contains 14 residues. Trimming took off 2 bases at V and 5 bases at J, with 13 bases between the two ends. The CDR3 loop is CSVEIRRDNNEQFF. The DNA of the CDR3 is TGCAGCGTTGAAATCCGGCGGGACAACAATGAGCAGTTCTTC.

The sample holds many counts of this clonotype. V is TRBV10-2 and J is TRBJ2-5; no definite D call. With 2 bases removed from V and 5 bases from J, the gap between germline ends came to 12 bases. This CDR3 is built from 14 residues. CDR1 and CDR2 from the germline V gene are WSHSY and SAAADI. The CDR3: CASSEKGPEETQYF. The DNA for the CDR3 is TGCGCCAGCAGTGAGAAGGGCCCCGAGGAGACCCAGTACTTC.

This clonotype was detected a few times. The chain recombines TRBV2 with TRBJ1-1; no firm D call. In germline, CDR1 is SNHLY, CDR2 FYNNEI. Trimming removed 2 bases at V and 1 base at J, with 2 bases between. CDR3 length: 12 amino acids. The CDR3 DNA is TGTGCCAGCAGTGAACAGAACACTGAAGCTTTCTTT. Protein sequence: CASSEQNTEAFF.

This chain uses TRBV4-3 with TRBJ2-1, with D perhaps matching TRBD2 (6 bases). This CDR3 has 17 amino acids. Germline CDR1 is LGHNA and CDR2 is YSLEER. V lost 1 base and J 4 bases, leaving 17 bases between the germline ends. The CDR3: CASSQGGGNNLYNEQFF. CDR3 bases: TGCGCCAGCAGCCAAGGGGGCGGGAATAACCTATACAATGAGCAGTTCTTC.

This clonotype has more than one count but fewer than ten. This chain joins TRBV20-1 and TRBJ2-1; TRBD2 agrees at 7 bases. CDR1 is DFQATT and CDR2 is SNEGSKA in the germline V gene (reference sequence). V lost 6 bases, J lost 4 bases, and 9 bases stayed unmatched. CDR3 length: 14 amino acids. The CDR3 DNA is TGCAGTGCAAACCGGGACTATCCGTACAATGAGCAGTTCTTC. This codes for CSANRDYPYNEQFF.

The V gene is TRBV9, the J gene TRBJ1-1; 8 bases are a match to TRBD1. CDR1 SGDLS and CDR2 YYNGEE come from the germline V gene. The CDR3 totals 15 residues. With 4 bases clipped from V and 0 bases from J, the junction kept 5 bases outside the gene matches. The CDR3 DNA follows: TGTGCCAGCAGCCCCCAGGGGGCTGTGAACACTGAAGCTTTCTTT. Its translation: CASSPQGAVNTEAFF.

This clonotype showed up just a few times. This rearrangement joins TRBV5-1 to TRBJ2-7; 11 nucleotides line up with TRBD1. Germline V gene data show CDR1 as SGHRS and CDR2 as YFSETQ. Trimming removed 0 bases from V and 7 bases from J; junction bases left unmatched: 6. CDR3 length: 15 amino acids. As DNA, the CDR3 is TGCGCCAGCAGCTTGGTCCCGGGACAGGGGGTTGAGCAGTACTTC. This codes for CASSLVPGQGVEQYF.